This T cell receptor beta chain was profiled in a study of T cells in Graves' hyperthyroidism and ophthalmopathy. The sample holds a few counts of this clonotype. Germline V gene sequence: CDR1 SGHVS, CDR2 FNYEAQ. V was pared by 1 base and J by 1 base, with 20 bases between. The CDR3 is 18 residues long. Amplified regions were TCR beta CDR3 sequences from RNA transcripts. Using the HTBI primer set, a first-round RT-PCR was run on the TCR CDR3. TCRdb reanalysed the multiplex PCR reads using MiXCR and keeps one entry per CDR3 protein. The profile shows a few hundred thousand distinct CDR3 sequences, about 16% of them singletons. Any patient presenting with uncontrolled infection, other autoimmune disease, pregnancy or lactation was left out. Diagnosis rested on symptoms, serum thyroxine and TRAb, thyroid ultrasound, and orbital computed tomography. From approximately 9.5 ml of fresh peripheral blood, PBMCs were isolated.

Sequenced sample: blood. This chain uses TRBV7-6 with TRBJ2-7; weak D call: TRBD2 (7 bases). This clonotype was obtained from a woman aged 25 to 39 with Graves' ophthalmopathy. In DNA form, the CDR3 reads TGTGCCAGCAGCTTAGGGACGGGGGCCGGGAGGTTTTCCTACGAGCAGTACTTC. This codes for CASSLGTGAGRFSYEQYF.